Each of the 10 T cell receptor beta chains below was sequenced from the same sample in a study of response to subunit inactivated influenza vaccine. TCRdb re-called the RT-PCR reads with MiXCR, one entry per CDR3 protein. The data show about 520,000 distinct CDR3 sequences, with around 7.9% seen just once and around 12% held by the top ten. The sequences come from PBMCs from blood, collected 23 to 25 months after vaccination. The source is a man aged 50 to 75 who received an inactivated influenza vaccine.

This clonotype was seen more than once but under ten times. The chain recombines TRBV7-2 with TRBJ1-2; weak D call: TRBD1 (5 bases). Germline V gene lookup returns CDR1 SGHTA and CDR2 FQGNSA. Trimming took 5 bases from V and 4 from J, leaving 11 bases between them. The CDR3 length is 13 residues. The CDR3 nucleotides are TGTGCCAGCAGCCCGGACAAAAGCTATGGCTACACCTTC. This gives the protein CASSPDKSYGYTF.

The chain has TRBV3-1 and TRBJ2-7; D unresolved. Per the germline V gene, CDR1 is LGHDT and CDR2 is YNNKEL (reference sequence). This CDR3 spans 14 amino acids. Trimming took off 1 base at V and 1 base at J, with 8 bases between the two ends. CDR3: CASSQGGLSYEQYF. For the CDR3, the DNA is TGTGCCAGCAGCCAAGGCGGCCTTTCCTACGAGCAGTACTTC.

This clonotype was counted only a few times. As DNA, the CDR3 is TGTGCCAGCAGCGTAAACGTGGGAGGGCCCACCGGGGAGCTGTTTTTT. Protein product: CASSVNVGGPTGELFF. The chain recombines TRBV9 with TRBJ2-2; 7 bases fit TRBD2. Germline V lookup: CDR1 SGDLS, CDR2 YYNGEE. The CDR3 is 16 amino acids. Unmatched junction bases numbered 7, after V lost 1 base and J lost 4 bases.

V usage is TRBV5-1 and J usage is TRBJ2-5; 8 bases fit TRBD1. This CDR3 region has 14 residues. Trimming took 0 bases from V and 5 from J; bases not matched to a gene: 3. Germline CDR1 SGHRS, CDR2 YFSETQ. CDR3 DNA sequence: TGCGCCAGCAGCTTGGGGACAGGGATGGAGACCCAGTACTTC. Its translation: CASSLGTGMETQYF.

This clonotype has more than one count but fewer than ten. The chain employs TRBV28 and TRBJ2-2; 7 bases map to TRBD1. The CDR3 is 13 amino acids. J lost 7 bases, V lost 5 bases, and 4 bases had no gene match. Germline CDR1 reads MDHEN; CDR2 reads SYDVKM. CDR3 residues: CASSKTGRGELFF. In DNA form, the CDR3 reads TGTGCCAGCAGTAAGACAGGGCGCGGGGAGCTGTTTTTT.

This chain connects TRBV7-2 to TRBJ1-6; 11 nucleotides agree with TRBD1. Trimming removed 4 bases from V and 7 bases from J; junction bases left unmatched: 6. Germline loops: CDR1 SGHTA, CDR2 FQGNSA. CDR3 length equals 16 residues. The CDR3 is CASSSGQGAKNSPLHF. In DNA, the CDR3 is TGTGCCAGCAGCTCCGGACAGGGGGCGAAAAATTCACCCCTCCACTTT. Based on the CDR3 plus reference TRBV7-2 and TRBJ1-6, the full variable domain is GAGVSQSPSNKVTEKGKDVELRCDPISGHTALYWYRQSLGQGLEFLIYFQGNSAPDKSGLPSDRFSAERTGGSVSTLTIQRTQQEDSAVYLCASSSGQGAKNSPLHFGNGTRLTVT.

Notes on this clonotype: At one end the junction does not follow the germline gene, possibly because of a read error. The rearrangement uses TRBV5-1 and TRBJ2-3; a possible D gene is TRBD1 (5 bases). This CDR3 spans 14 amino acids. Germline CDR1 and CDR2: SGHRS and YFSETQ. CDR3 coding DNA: TGCGCCAGCACCTTGGGGCAGGGTGGTGATACGCAGTATTTT. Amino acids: CASTLGQGGDTQYF.

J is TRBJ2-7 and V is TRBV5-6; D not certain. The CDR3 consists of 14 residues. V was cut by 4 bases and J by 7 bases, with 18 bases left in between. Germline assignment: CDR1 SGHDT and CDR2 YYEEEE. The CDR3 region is CASSTRLLLREQYF. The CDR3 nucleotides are TGTGCCAGCAGCACCAGGTTATTGCTACGGGAGCAGTACTTC.

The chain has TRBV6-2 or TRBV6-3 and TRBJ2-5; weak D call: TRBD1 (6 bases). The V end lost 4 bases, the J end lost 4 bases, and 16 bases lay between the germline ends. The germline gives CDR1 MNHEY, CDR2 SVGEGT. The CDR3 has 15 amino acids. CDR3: CASSSGQRLAETQYF. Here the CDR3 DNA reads TGTGCCAGCAGTTCCGGACAGAGATTGGCAGAGACCCAGTACTTC.

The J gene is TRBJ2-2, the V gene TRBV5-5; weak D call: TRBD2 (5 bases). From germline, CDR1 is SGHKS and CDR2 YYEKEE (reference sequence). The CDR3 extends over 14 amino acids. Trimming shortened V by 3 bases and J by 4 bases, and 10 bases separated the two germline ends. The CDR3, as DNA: TGTGCCAGCAGCTATGCGGCGGGCACCGGGGAGCTGTTTTTT. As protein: CASSYAAGTGELFF.